Described below is a single T cell receptor (beta chain) sequence and its context. Its specificity is not known. The sample comes from a study of OX40 agonist ivuxolimab in advanced cancers. Study-level findings and limits: Expanded clones tended on average to be more numerous among CD8+ T cells than CD4+.

CDR3 length: 16 amino acids. V lost 1 base, J lost 5 bases, and 14 bases lay in between. Germline CDR1 reads SGHTA; CDR2 reads FQGTGA. This table comes from immunoSEQ multiplex PCR, and its TCRdb copy is limited to in-frame clones, with some not included. Among 60,000 or so clones listed, roughly 85% were seen once. The source was CD4+ or CD8+ T cells sorted from blood, collected in a trial of the OX40 agonist ivuxolimab. This chain joins TRBV7-3 and TRBJ2-2, with D possibly TRBD2 on 5 matching bases. This clonotype was sampled from an adult with an advanced solid tumor such as melanoma, head and neck, liver or kidney cancer. The CDR3 sequence is CASSLSIGPGTGELFF. Here the CDR3 DNA reads TGTGCCAGCAGCTTAAGTATTGGTCCGGGAACCGGGGAGCTGTTTTTT.